The 5 T cell receptor beta chains in this list originate from one sample, sequenced in a study of T cells after yellow fever vaccination. TCRdb reprocessed the 5' RACE reads with MiXCR, giving one entry per CDR3 protein. The sample includes approximately 350,000 distinct CDR3 sequences, 9.5% to 13% of them seen just once. The source was PBMCs, collected on the day of the first yellow fever vaccination. The receptor set was obtained from a man aged 18-30 years who received the YFV17D yellow fever vaccine.

J is TRBJ2-5 and V is TRBV5-1; 13 bases fit TRBD2. The V gene's germline CDR1 is SGHRS and CDR2 YFSETQ. This CDR3 comprises 16 residues. Trimming removed 4 bases from V and 5 bases from J; junction bases left unmatched: 8. The CDR3 DNA sequence: TGCGCCAGCAGCCGGGGGACTAGCGGGGAAGGGGAGACCCAGTACTTC. Protein sequence: CASSRGTSGEGETQYF.

There are a few counts of this clonotype. This rearrangement joins TRBV5-1 to TRBJ1-6; D possibly corresponds to TRBD1 (6 bases). Germline V gene lookup returns CDR1 SGHRS and CDR2 YFSETQ. Deletions cut 4 bases from V and 13 bases from J, with 12 bases between. The CDR3 contains 12 residues. The CDR3 here is CASSPKGGPLHF. The CDR3 DNA reads TGCGCCAGCAGCCCAAAGGGGGGGCCCCTCCACTTT.

This clonotype showed up many times. This chain connects TRBV6-5 to TRBJ1-6; D gene ambiguous. The CDR3 runs to 15 residues. Germline values: CDR1 MNHEY, CDR2 SVGAGI. V lost 3 bases and J lost 10, with 16 bases in between. CDR3: CASSYTRRPGSPLHF. The DNA for the CDR3 is TGTGCCAGCAGTTATACTCGCCGTCCGGGATCACCCCTCCACTTT.

This clonotype has a count of ten or more. The chain uses TRBV4-3 and TRBJ2-3, with 7 bases matching TRBD2. The CDR3 is made up of 16 amino acids. Germline-derived CDR1 and CDR2 are LGHNA and YSLEER. With V trimmed by 0 bases and J by 1 base, 4 bases remained unmatched. The chain's CDR3 is CASSQESGARTDTQYF. CDR3 coding DNA: TGCGCCAGCAGCCAAGAAAGCGGGGCCCGCACAGATACGCAGTATTTT.

A few counts support this clonotype. This CDR3 reads CSARWGNEKLFF. DNA for the CDR3: TGCAGTGCTAGATGGGGGAATGAAAAACTGTTTTTT. This chain links TRBV20-1 with TRBJ1-4; TRBD1 might be the D (5 bases). Germline values: CDR1 DFQATT, CDR2 SNEGSKA (reference sequence). The CDR3 length is 12 residues. V was shortened by 2 bases and J by 5 bases, with 6 bases between the two germline ends.